The TCR beta chain described here comes from a study of T cell responses to AZD1222 COVID-19 vaccine. Points from the study as a whole: None of the repertoires were sampled until the peak T cell response had passed. Seropositive status at baseline applied to only six AZD1222 recipients. The donor cohort was predominantly white British with a female majority, and clonal diversity may have been underestimated.

As regards this clone: What it binds is unknown.

Measured with immunoSEQ multiplex PCR; TCRdb has only the in-frame clones, and not every one. The sample lists some 150,000 clones; 82% were seen once. Germline V CDR1 and CDR2: SGHRS, YFSETQ. J gave up 10 bases and V 5 bases, and 9 bases lay outside the gene matches. The CDR3 spans 14 residues. This rearrangement joins TRBV5-1 to TRBJ1-6, with 7 positions matching TRBD1. This specimen was peripheral blood, taken on day 0 of MenACWY control vaccination. The sequence derives from an adult in good health. CDR3 bases: TGCGCCAGCAGTATGAGGGGGCAGGACTCACCCCTCCACTTT. Translating it yields CASSMRGQDSPLHF.